One and the same sample provided the 18 T cell receptor beta chains below, sequenced in a study of PD-L1 blockade in urothelial cancer. TCRdb's copy holds only in-frame clones and misses some; the assay was immunoSEQ multiplex PCR. Among approximately 71,000 clones, roughly nine tenths were seen once, and the ten largest hold 3.4%. The sequenced sample was PBMCs, obtained around atezolizumab (anti-PD-L1) treatment. Source of these receptors: a man in his fifties or sixties with urothelial cancer.

This chain connects TRBV2 to TRBJ2-2; D is perhaps TRBD2 (6 bases). V was cut by 5 bases and J by 5 bases, with 6 bases left in between. The CDR3 runs 12 residues. From germline, CDR1 is SNHLY and CDR2 FYNNEI. The CDR3 DNA follows: TGTGCCAGCAGTCTAGCGACCGGGGAGCTGTTTTTT. It codes for CASSLATGELFF.

V is TRBV30 and J is TRBJ1-4, with D unclear. CDR1 is GTSNPN, CDR2 SVGIG, per germline (reference sequence). With 0 bases removed from V and 5 bases from J, the gap between germline ends came to 16 bases. The CDR3 consists of 16 residues. CDR3 sequence: CAWSVNLLRRNEKLFF. In nucleotides, the CDR3 is TGTGCCTGGAGTGTTAATTTGCTCAGGAGGAATGAAAAACTGTTTTTT.

This clone was counted once. This chain links TRBV28 with TRBJ1-4, with D tentatively TRBD1 (6 bases). CDR3 size: 15 residues. V lost 6 bases, J lost 3 bases, and 14 bases lay in between. Per germline, CDR1 MDHEN and CDR2 SYDVKM. The CDR3 spells CASRSPGAANEKLFF. DNA of the CDR3: TGTGCCAGCAGATCCCCAGGGGCGGCTAATGAAAAACTGTTTTTT.

The chain links TRBV5-8 to TRBJ2-1; TRBD1 might be the D (6 bases). V was pared by 4 bases and J by 1 base, with 12 bases between. CDR3 size: 15 residues. In germline, CDR1 is SGHTS, CDR2 YDEGEE. CDR3 in DNA: TGTGCCAGCAGCGTAACAGGGTTGTCCTACAATGAGCAGTTCTTC. Translation gives CASSVTGLSYNEQFF.

The rearrangement uses TRBV25-1 and TRBJ2-2; 8 bases agree with TRBD1. Losses at the gene ends were 5 bases for V and 0 bases for J; bases not matched to a gene: 5. This CDR3 is 16 amino acids long. CDR1 is MGHDK, CDR2 SYGVNS, per germline. CDR3 nucleotide sequence: TGTGCCAGCAGTTTCGGACAGGGTTCGAACACCGGGGAGCTGTTTTTT. Encoded protein: CASSFGQGSNTGELFF.

The chain has TRBV5-1 and TRBJ2-1; TRBD1 matches at 10 bases. CDR1 is SGHRS, CDR2 YFSETQ, per germline. The CDR3 extends over 15 amino acids. Trimming took 4 bases from V and 8 from J; bases not matched to a gene: 9. The CDR3 DNA reads as TGCGCCAGCAGCCGCTCCGGGACAGGGGCTGATGAGCAGTTCTTC. Translating it yields CASSRSGTGADEQFF.

The chain recombines TRBV9 with TRBJ1-2; TRBD1 matches 8 bases. CDR3 length: 16 residues. The germline V gene has CDR1 SGDLS and CDR2 YYNGEE. Trimming took 3 bases from V and 8 from J; bases not matched to a gene: 15. The chain's CDR3 is CASSERTGRRGEGYTF. CDR3 nucleotides: TGTGCCAGCAGCGAAAGGACAGGGCGGAGGGGCGAGGGCTACACCTTC.

The V call is TRBV5-1, the J call TRBJ1-5; maybe TRBD1 (6 bases). In germline, CDR1 is SGHRS, CDR2 YFSETQ. There are 15 residues in the CDR3. V was shortened by 4 bases and J by 6 bases, with 17 bases between the two germline ends. CDR3 nucleotides: TGCGCCAGCAGCCCCGATGGGGGGGCTGCTCAGCCCCAGCATTTT. Amino acids: CASSPDGGAAQPQHF.

The rearrangement joins TRBV6-6 to TRBJ1-2, with D possibly matching TRBD1 (6 bases). The length of the CDR3 is 14 residues. Trimming took off 5 bases at V and 8 bases at J, with 18 bases between the two ends. CDR1 and CDR2 (germline): MNHNY, SVGAGI (reference sequence). CDR3 DNA sequence: TGTGCCAGCAGTACCGGACAGAGCATGGGAGGCTACACCTTC. It specifies CASSTGQSMGGYTF.

V is TRBV7-2 and J is TRBJ1-4; 7 bases line up with TRBD1. The CDR3 is made up of 13 amino acids. Germline loops: CDR1 SGHTA, CDR2 FQGNSA. The trim removed 5 bases at V and 8 bases at J, leaving 5 bases unmatched. Written as DNA, the CDR3 is TGTGCCAGCAGCATGCGGACAGGCGAAAAACTGTTTTTT. It translates to CASSMRTGEKLFF.

This clone was detected only a few times. The chain recombines TRBV19 with TRBJ1-4; D is perhaps TRBD1 (5 bases). The CDR3 loop spans 14 amino acids. Germline values: CDR1 LNHDA, CDR2 SQIVND (reference sequence). V shed 9 bases and J shed 4 bases, with 15 bases lying between them. This CDR3 reads CASGGRGGNEKLFF. In DNA, the CDR3 is TGTGCCAGCGGAGGTCGGGGGGGTAATGAAAAACTGTTTTTT.

The gene calls are TRBV5-8 and TRBJ1-2; 9 nucleotides agree with TRBD1. CDR1 SGHTS and CDR2 YDEGEE come from the germline V gene. The CDR3 is made up of 19 amino acids. V was pared by 4 bases and J by 1 base, with 17 bases of the junction left unmatched. Here the CDR3 reads CASSHTLTPGTGYNYGYTF. The CDR3 bases are TGTGCCAGCAGCCATACCCTAACCCCCGGGACAGGGTATAACTATGGCTACACCTTC.

The chain carries TRBV9 and TRBJ2-2; D uncertain. Germline assignment: CDR1 SGDLS and CDR2 YYNGEE. The CDR3 is made up of 13 amino acids. Between the trimmed V and J ends, which lost 0 bases and 5 bases, there was a span of 5 bases. Here the CDR3 reads CASSVVTTGELFF. The CDR3 nucleotides are TGTGCCAGCAGCGTAGTAACAACCGGGGAGCTGTTTTTT.

The rearrangement joins TRBV15 to TRBJ1-1; D is perhaps TRBD1 (6 bases). V lost 0 bases and J 8 bases, leaving 10 bases between the germline ends. The CDR3 consists of 13 residues. CDR1 and CDR2 from the germline V gene are LNHNV and YYDKDF (reference sequence). DNA of the CDR3: TGTGCCACCAGCAGAGATTTGCAGGGGGAAGCTTTCTTT. Amino acid sequence: CATSRDLQGEAFF.

This chain joins TRBV11-2 and TRBJ2-7, with 7 positions matching TRBD1. The trim removed 1 base at V and 2 bases at J, leaving 5 bases unmatched. Germline CDR1 reads SGHAT; CDR2 reads FQNNGV. The CDR3 has 15 residues. Here the CDR3 reads CASSLAGTDPYEQYF. For the CDR3, the DNA is TGTGCCAGCAGCTTAGCCGGGACAGATCCCTACGAGCAGTACTTC.

This clone was observed a single time. DNA for the CDR3: TGTGCCAGCAGTCCGGGGAGGAATACGCAGTATTTT. Amino acid sequence: CASSPGRNTQYF. The rearrangement links TRBV6-5 to TRBJ2-3; D might be TRBD2 (6 bases). Germline V CDR1 and CDR2: MNHEY, SVGAGI. Between the trimmed V and J ends, which lost 5 bases and 7 bases, there was a span of 10 bases. The CDR3 covers 12 residues.

This chain joins TRBV28 and TRBJ1-1, with a tentative D call TRBD1 (5 bases). Deletions cut 3 bases from V and 4 bases from J, with 15 bases between. The CDR3 runs 15 residues. Germline V gene data show CDR1 as MDHEN and CDR2 as SYDVKM. CDR3 amino acids: CASSFRSGRATEAFF. CDR3 DNA: TGTGCCAGCAGTTTTAGGTCTGGCAGGGCCACTGAAGCTTTCTTT.

The chain links TRBV11-2 to TRBJ2-2; possibly TRBD1 for D (5 bases). Trimming removed 2 bases from V and 0 bases from J, with 10 bases in between. CDR1 SGHAT and CDR2 FQNNGV come from the germline V gene. This CDR3 spans 16 amino acids. The CDR3 reads CASSLIRTSNTGELFF. The CDR3 DNA is TGTGCCAGCAGCTTAATCAGGACATCGAACACCGGGGAGCTGTTTTTT.